A single sample gave rise to the 8 T cell receptor beta chains below, sequenced in a study of OX40 agonist ivuxolimab in advanced cancers. Profiling relied on immunoSEQ multiplex PCR, and the TCRdb table lists in-frame clones only, not all of them. The table shows 65,000 to 90,000 clones, with over 80% occurring only once. This specimen was CD4+ or CD8+ T cells sorted from blood, taken in a trial of the OX40 agonist ivuxolimab. The source of these receptors is an adult with an advanced solid tumor such as melanoma, head and neck, liver or kidney cancer.

The sample holds one count of this clone. The gene calls are TRBV9 and TRBJ2-2; no definite D call. Trimming shortened V by 0 bases and J by 4 bases, and 7 bases separated the two germline ends. The CDR3 contains 14 residues. The germline V gene has CDR1 SGDLS and CDR2 YYNGEE. Written as DNA, the CDR3 is TGTGCCAGCAGCGTAGGTTCCGGCACCGGGGAGCTGTTTTTT. Protein: CASSVGSGTGELFF.

The chain uses TRBV19 and TRBJ2-7; weak D call: TRBD1 (5 bases). V lost 2 bases to trimming and J lost 1 base, with 9 bases between them. The V gene's germline CDR1 is LNHDA and CDR2 SQIVND (reference sequence). The CDR3 extends over 14 amino acids. The DNA for the CDR3 is TGTGCCAGTAGTATAACAGGTGATTCCTACGAGCAGTACTTC. This encodes CASSITGDSYEQYF.

The CDR3 loop is CASRVLKTAGLAGPTDTQYF. CDR3 nucleotide sequence: TGTGCCAGCAGAGTGCTTAAAACTGCCGGACTAGCGGGGCCCACAGATACGCAGTATTTT. The chain carries TRBV9 and TRBJ2-3, with 12 nucleotides matching TRBD2. Unmatched junction bases numbered 18, after V lost 5 bases and J lost 2 bases. Germline V CDR1 and CDR2: SGDLS, YYNGEE. The length of the CDR3 is 20 residues.

The rearrangement uses TRBV27 and TRBJ2-2; D gene unclear. V lost 6 bases, J lost 4 bases, and 3 bases lay in between. This CDR3 region has 11 residues. From germline, CDR1 is MNHEY and CDR2 SMNVEV (reference sequence). The CDR3 loop is CASSSTGELFF. The CDR3 nucleotides read TGTGCCAGCAGCAGCACCGGGGAGCTGTTTTTT.

This chain uses TRBV29-1 with TRBJ2-7, with 7 bases identical to TRBD1. The CDR3 totals 13 residues. CDR1 and CDR2 from the germline V gene are SQVTM and ANQGSEA. J gave up 2 bases and V 7 bases, and 8 bases lay outside the gene matches. CDR3 nucleotides: TGCAGCGCAACAGGGGAAGTAGCCTACGAGCAGTACTTC. This codes for CSATGEVAYEQYF.

The gene calls are TRBV30 and TRBJ2-7; D is ambiguous. Trimming removed 5 bases from V and 2 bases from J, with 10 bases in between. Germline V lookup: CDR1 GTSNPN, CDR2 SVGIG (reference sequence). The CDR3 loop spans 12 amino acids. DNA of the CDR3: TGTGCCTGGGAGACCGAAACCTACGAGCAGTACTTC. Translation gives CAWETETYEQYF.

V is TRBV15 and J is TRBJ2-7; 7 bases align to TRBD2. V lost 4 bases, J lost 4 bases, and 7 bases stayed unmatched. The CDR3 is made up of 14 amino acids. Germline V gene data show CDR1 as LNHNV and CDR2 as YYDKDF (reference sequence). CDR3: CATSTGGGSYEQYF. The CDR3 DNA reads TGTGCCACCAGCACGGGGGGAGGCTCGTACGAGCAGTACTTC.

The genes are TRBV11-2 and TRBJ2-7; 9 positions match TRBD1. J gave up 5 bases and V 1 base, and 9 bases lay outside the gene matches. Germline V gene data show CDR1 as SGHAT and CDR2 as FQNNGV. The CDR3 is 16 amino acids. The CDR3 protein is CASSLGWTGAVHEQYF. The CDR3 bases are TGTGCCAGCAGCTTAGGATGGACAGGGGCGGTTCACGAGCAGTACTTC.